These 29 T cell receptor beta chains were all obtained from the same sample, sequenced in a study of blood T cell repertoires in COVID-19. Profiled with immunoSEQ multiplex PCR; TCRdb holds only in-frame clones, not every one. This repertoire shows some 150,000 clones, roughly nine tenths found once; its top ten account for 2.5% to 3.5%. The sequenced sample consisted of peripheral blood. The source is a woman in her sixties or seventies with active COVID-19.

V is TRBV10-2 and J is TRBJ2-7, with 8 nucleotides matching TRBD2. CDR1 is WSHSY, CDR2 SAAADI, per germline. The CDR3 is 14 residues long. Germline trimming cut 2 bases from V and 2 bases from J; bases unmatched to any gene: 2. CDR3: CASSETSGPYEQYF. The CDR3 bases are TGCGCCAGCAGTGAGACTAGCGGTCCCTACGAGCAGTACTTC.

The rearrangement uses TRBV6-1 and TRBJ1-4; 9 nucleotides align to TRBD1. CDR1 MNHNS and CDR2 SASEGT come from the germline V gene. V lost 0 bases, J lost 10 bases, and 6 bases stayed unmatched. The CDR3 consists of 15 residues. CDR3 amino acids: CASSEAGTGTAKLFF. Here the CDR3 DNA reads TGTGCCAGCAGTGAAGCGGGGACAGGGACGGCAAAACTGTTTTTT.

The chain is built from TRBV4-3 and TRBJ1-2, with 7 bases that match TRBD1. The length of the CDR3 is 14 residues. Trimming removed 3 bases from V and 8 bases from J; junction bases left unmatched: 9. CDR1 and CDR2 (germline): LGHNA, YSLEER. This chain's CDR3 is CASSHGQAQHGYTF. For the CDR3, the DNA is TGCGCCAGCAGCCACGGACAGGCCCAACACGGCTACACCTTC.

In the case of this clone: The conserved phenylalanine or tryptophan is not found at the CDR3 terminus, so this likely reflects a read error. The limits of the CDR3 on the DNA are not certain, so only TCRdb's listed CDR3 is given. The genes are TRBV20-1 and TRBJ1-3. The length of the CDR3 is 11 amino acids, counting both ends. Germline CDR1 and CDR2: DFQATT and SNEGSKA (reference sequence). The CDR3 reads CSARGETGGRL.

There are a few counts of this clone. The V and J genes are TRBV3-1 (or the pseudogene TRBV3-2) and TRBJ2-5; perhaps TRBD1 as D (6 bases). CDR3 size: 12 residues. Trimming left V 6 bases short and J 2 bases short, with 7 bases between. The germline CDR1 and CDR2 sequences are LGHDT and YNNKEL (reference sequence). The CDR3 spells CASRDRQETQYF. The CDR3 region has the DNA TGTGCCAGCAGGGACAGACAAGAGACCCAGTACTTC.

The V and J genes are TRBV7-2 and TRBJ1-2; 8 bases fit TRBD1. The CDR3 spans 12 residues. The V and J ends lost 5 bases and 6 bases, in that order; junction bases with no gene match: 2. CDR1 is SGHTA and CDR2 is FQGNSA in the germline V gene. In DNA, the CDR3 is TGTGCCAGCAGCGAGACAGGGGATGGCTACACCTTC. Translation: CASSETGDGYTF. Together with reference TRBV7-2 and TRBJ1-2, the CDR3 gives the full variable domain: GAGVSQSPSNKVTEKGKDVELRCDPISGHTALYWYRQSLGQGLEFLIYFQGNSAPDKSGLPSDRFSAERTGGSVSTLTIQRTQQEDSAVYLCASSETGDGYTFGSGTRLTVV.

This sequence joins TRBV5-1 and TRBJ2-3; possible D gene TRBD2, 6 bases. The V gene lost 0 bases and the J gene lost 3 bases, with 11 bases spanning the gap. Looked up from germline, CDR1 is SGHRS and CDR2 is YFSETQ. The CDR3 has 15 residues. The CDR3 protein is CASSLALASTDTQYF. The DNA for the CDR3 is TGCGCCAGCAGCTTGGCCCTAGCGTCGACAGATACGCAGTATTTT.

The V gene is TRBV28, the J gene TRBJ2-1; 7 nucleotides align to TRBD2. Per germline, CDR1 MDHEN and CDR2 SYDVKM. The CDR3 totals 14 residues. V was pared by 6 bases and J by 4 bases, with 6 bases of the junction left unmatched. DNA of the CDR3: TGTGCCAGCAGGGCCTGGGGAGGGTACAATGAGCAGTTCTTC. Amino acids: CASRAWGGYNEQFF. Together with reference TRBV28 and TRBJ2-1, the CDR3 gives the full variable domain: DVKVTQSSRYLVKRTGEKVFLECVQDMDHENMFWYRQDPGLGLRLIYFSYDVKMKEKGDIPEGYSVSREKKERFSLILESASTNQTSMYLCASRAWGGYNEQFFGPGTRLTVL.

The CDR3 region is CASSLMGRTYNEQFF. The CDR3 DNA reads as TGTGCCAGCAGCTTAATGGGCAGGACCTACAATGAGCAGTTCTTC. The rearrangement joins TRBV7-9 to TRBJ2-1, with D uncertain. The CDR3 is 15 amino acids. CDR1 is SEHNR and CDR2 is FQNEAQ in the germline V gene (reference sequence). Trimming removed 2 bases from V and 2 bases from J, with 10 bases in between.

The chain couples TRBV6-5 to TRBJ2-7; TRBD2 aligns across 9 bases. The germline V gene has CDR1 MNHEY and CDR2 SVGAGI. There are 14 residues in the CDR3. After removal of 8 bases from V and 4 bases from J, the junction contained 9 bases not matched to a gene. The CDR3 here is CASRNLLAGYEQYF. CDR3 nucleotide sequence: TGTGCCAGCCGTAATTTACTAGCGGGTTACGAGCAGTACTTC.

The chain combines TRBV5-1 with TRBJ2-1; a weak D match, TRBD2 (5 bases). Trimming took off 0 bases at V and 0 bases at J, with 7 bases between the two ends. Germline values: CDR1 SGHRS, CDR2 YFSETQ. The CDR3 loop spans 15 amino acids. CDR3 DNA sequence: TGCGCCAGCAGCTTGGACGGGAACTCCTACAATGAGCAGTTCTTC. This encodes CASSLDGNSYNEQFF.

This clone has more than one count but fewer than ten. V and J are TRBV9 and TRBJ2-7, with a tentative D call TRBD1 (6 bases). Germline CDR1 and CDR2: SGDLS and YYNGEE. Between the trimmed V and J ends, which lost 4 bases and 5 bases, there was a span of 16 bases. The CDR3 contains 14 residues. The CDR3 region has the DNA TGTGCCAGCAGCCCTAGACAGGAAGACGACGAGCAGTACTTC. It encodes CASSPRQEDDEQYF.

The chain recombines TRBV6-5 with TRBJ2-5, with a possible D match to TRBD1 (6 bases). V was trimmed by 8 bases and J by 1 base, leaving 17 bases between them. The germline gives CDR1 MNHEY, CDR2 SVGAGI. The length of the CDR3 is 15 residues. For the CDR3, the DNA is TGTGCCAGCCGATGGACCAGGACAGCCCAAGAGACCCAGTACTTC. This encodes CASRWTRTAQETQYF.

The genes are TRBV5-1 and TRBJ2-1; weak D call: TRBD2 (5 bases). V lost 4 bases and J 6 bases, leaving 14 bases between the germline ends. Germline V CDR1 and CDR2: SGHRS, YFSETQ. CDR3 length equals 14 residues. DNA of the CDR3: TGCGCCAGCAGCCTCAACACTAGGACCAATGAGCAGTTCTTC. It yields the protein CASSLNTRTNEQFF.

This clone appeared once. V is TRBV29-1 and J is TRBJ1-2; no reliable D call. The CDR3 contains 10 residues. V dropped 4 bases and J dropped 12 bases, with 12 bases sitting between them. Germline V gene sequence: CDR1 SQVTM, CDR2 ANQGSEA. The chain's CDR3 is CSVGAAGNTF. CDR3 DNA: TGCAGCGTTGGGGCAGCCGGGAACACCTTC.

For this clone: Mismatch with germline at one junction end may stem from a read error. CDR3: CASSLGSTGTGNSPLHF. The CDR3 DNA is TGTGCCAGCAGTTTAGGGTCAACCGGGACAGGGAATTCACCCCTCCACTTT. The chain couples TRBV11-2 to TRBJ1-6, with TRBD1 identical over 9 bases. The V gene's germline CDR1 is SGHAT and CDR2 FQNNGV. The CDR3 has 17 amino acids.

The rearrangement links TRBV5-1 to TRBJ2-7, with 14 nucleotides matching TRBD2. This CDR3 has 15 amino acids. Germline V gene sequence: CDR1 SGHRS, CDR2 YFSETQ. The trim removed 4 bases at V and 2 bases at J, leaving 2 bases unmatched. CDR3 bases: TGCGCCAGCAGCCCGGGACTAGCGGGAGCCTACGAGCAGTACTTC. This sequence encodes CASSPGLAGAYEQYF.

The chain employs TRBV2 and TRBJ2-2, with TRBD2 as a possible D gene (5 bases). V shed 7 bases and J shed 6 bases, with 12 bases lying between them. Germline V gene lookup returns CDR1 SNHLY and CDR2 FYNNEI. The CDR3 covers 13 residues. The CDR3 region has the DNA TGTGCCAGCAACAGAGGGCTCTCCGGGGAGCTGTTTTTT. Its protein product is CASNRGLSGELFF.

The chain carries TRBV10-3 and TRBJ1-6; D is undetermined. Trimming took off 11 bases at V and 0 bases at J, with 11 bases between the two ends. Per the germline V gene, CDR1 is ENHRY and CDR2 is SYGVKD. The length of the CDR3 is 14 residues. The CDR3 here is CAARPSSYNSPLHF. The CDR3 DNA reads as TGTGCCGCCAGGCCGAGCTCCTATAATTCACCCCTCCACTTT.

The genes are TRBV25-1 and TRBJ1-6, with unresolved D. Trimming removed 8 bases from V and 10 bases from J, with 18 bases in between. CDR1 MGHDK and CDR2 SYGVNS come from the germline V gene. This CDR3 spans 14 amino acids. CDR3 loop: CASRTEGLGSPLHF. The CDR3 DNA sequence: TGTGCCAGCCGTACTGAGGGCCTTGGGTCACCCCTCCACTTT. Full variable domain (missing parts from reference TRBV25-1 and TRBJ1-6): EADIYQTPRYLVIGTGKKITLECSQTMGHDKMYWYQQDPGMELHLIHYSYGVNSTEKGDLSSESTVSRIRTEHFPLTLESARPSHTSQYLCASRTEGLGSPLHFGNGTRLTVT.

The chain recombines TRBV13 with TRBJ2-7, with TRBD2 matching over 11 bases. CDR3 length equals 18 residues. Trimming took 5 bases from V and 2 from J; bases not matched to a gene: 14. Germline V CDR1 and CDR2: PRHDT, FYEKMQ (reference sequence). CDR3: CASSESAPTSGRPYEQYF. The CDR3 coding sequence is TGTGCCAGCAGCGAGTCTGCCCCTACTAGCGGGAGACCCTACGAGCAGTACTTC.

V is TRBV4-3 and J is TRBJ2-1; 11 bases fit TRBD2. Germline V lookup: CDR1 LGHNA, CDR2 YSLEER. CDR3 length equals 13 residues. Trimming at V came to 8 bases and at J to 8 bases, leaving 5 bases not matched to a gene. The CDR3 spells CASGTSGSDEQFF. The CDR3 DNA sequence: TGCGCCAGCGGTACTAGCGGGAGCGATGAGCAGTTCTTC.

The CDR3 region is CATSFGGKGLQETQYF. In DNA form, the CDR3 reads TGTGCCACCAGTTTTGGCGGGAAGGGCCTCCAAGAGACCCAGTACTTC. The rearrangement links TRBV24-1 to TRBJ2-5, with a weak D call TRBD2 (6 bases). The CDR3 length is 16 residues. Germline loops: CDR1 KGHDR, CDR2 SFDVKD. V was trimmed by 6 bases and J by 1 base, leaving 17 bases between them.

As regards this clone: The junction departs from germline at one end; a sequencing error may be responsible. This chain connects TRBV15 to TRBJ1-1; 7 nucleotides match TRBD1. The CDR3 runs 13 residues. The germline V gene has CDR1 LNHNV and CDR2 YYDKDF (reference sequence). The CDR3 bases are TGTGCCACCAGCAGAGTGGGACAGACCACTATCAACTTT. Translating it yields CATSRVGQTTINF.

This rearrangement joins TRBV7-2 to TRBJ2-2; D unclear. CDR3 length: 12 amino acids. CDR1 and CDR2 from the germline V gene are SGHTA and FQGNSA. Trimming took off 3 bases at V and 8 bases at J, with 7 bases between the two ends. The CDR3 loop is CASSFVAGELFF. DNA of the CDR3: TGTGCCAGCAGCTTTGTAGCTGGGGAGCTGTTTTTT.

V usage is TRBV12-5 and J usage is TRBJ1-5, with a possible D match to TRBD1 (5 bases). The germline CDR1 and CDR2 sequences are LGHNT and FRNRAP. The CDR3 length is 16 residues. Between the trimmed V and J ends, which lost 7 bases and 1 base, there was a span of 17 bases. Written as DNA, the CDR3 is TGTGCTAGTGCACCCGGGGGGAGGGAGAGCAATCAGCCCCAGCATTTT. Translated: CASAPGGRESNQPQHF.

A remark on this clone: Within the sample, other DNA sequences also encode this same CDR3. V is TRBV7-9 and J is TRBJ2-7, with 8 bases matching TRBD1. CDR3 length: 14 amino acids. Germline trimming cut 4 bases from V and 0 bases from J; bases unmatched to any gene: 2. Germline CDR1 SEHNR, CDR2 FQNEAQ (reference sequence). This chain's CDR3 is CASSSGTGSYEQYF. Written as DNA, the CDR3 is TGTGCCAGCAGCTCGGGGACAGGCTCCTACGAGCAGTACTTC.

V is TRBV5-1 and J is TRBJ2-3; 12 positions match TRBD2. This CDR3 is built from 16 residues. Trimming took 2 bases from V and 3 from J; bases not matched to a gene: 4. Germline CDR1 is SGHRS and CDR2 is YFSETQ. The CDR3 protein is CASSFTSGRITDTQYF. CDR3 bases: TGCGCCAGCAGCTTTACTAGCGGGAGGATTACAGATACGCAGTATTTT. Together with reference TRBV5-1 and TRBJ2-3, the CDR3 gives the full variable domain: KAGVTQTPRYLIKTRGQQVTLSCSPISGHRSVSWYQQTPGQGLQFLFEYFSETQRNKGNFPGRFSGRQFSNSRSEMNVSTLELGDSALYLCASSFTSGRITDTQYFGPGTRLTVL.

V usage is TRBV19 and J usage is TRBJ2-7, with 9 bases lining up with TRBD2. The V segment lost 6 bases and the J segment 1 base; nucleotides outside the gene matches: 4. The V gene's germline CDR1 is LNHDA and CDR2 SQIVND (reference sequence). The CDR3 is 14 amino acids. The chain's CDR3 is CASRRLAESYEQYF. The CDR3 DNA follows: TGTGCCAGTAGAAGACTAGCGGAATCCTACGAGCAGTACTTC. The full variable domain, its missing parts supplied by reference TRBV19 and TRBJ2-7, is DGGITQSPKYLFRKEGQNVTLSCEQNLNHDAMYWYRQDPGQGLRLIYYSQIVNDFQKGDIAEGYSVSREKKESFPLTVTSAQKNPTAFYLCASRRLAESYEQYFGPGTRLTVT.